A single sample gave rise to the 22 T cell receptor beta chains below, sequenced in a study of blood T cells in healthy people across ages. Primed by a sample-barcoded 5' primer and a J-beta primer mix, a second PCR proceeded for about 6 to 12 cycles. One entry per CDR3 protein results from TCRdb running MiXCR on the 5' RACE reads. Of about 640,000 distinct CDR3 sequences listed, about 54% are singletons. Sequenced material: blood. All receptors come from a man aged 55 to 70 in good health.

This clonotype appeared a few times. This CDR3 is CASSWGKLAGASTDTQYF. As DNA, the CDR3 is TGTGCCAGCAGCTGGGGCAAACTAGCGGGGGCGAGCACAGATACGCAGTATTTT. The chain has TRBV3-1 and TRBJ2-3; 11 positions match TRBD2. The CDR3 has 18 residues. V was clipped by 5 bases and J by 0 bases; unmatched bases: 10. From germline, CDR1 is LGHDT and CDR2 YNNKEL (reference sequence).

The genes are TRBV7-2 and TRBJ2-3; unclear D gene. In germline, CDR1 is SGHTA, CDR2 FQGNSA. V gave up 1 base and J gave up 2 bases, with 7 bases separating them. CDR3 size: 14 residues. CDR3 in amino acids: CASSLGSVTDTQYF. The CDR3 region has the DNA TGTGCCAGCAGCTTAGGATCCGTCACAGATACGCAGTATTTT.

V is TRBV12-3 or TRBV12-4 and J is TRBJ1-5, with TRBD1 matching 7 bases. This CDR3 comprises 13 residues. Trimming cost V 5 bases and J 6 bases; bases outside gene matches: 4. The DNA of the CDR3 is TGTGCCAGCAGTCAACAGGGGAGTCAGCCCCAGCATTTT. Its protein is CASSQQGSQPQHF.

This CDR3 is CSVRQGADGHEQYF. The DNA for the CDR3 is TGCAGCGTTAGACAGGGGGCGGATGGCCACGAGCAGTACTTC. The J gene is TRBJ2-7, the V gene TRBV29-1, with TRBD1 matching 10 bases. Trimming removed 5 bases from V and 5 bases from J; junction bases left unmatched: 9. The CDR3 is 14 residues long. The germline V gene has CDR1 SQVTM and CDR2 ANQGSEA.

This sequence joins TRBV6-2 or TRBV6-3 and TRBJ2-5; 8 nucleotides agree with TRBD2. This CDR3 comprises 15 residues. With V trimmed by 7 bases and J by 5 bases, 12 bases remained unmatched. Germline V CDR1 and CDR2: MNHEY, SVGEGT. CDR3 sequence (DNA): TGTGCCAGCAACGGGGGGGAACGCACAGGGGAGACCCAGTACTTC. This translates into CASNGGERTGETQYF.

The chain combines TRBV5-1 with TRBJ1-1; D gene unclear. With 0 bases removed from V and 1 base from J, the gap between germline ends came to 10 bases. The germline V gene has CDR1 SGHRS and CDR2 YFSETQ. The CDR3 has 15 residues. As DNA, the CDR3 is TGCGCCAGCAGCTTGGACGGGGTGGCGAACACTGAAGCTTTCTTT. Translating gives CASSLDGVANTEAFF.

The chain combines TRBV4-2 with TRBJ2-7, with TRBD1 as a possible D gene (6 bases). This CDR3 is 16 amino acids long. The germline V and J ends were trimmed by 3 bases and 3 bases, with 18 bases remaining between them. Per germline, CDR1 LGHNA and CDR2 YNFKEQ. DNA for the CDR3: TGTGCCAGCAGCCACGTCGCCCAAACAGGGAACTACGAGCAGTACTTC. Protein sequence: CASSHVAQTGNYEQYF.

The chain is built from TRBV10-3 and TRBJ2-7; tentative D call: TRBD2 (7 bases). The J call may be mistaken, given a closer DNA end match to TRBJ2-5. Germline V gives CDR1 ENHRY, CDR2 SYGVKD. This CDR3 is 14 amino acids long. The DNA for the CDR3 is TGTGCCATCCGGGGGGCAGGTGGAGACGAGACCCAGTACTTC. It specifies CAIRGAGGDETQYF.

Here the CDR3 DNA reads TGTGCCAGCAGTTGCCCGGGACAGGGGATTGACTATGGCTACACCTTC. Amino acids: CASSCPGQGIDYGYTF. The chain recombines TRBV28 with TRBJ1-2; TRBD1 matches 10 bases. The CDR3 covers 16 residues. V was clipped by 4 bases and J by 3 bases; unmatched bases: 8. CDR1 is MDHEN and CDR2 is SYDVKM in the germline V gene.

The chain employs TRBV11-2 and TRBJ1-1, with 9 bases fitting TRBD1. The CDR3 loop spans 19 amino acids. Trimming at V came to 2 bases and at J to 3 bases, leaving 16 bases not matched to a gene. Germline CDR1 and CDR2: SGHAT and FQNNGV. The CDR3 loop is CASSLKGGRDRGKDTEAFF. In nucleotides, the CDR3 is TGTGCCAGCAGCTTAAAGGGAGGGCGCGACAGGGGGAAGGACACTGAAGCTTTCTTT.

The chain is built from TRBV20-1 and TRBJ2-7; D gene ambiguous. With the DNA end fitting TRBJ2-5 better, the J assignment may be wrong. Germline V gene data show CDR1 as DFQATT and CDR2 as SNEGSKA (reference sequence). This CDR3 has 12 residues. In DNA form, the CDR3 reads TGCAGTGCTCCCGGCAGCCCAGAGACCCAGTACTTC. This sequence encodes CSAPGSPETQYF.

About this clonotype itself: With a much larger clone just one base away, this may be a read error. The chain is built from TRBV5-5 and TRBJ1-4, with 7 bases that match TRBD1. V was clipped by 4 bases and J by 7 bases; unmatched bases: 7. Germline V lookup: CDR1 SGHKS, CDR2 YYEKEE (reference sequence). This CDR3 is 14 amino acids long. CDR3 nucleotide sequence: TGTGCCAGCAGCGCAGCAGGGACAGCTGAAAAACTGTTTTTT. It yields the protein CASSAAGTAEKLFF.

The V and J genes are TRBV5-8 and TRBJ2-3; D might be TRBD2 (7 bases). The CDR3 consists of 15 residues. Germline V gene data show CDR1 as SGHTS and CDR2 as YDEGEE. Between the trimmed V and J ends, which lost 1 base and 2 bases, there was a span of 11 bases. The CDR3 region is CASSLYGGPTDTQYF. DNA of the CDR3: TGTGCCAGCAGCTTGTACGGGGGGCCCACAGATACGCAGTATTTT.

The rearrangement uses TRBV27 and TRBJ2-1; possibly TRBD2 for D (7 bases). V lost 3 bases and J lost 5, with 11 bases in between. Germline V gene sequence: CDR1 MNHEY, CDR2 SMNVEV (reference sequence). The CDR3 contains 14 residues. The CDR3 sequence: CASSLGGLDNEQFF. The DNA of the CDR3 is TGTGCCAGCAGTTTGGGGGGGCTCGACAATGAGCAGTTCTTC.

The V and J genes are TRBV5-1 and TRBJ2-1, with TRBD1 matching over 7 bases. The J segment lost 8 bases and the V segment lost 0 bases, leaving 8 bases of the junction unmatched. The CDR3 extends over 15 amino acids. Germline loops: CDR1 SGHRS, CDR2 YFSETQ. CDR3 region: CASSLGLTGSHEQFF. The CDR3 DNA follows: TGCGCCAGCAGCTTGGGGTTGACAGGGTCCCATGAGCAGTTCTTC.

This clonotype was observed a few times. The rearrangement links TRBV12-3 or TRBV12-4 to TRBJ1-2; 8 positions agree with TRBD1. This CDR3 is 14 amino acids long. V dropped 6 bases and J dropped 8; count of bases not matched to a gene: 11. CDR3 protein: CASSEPGTGLGYTF. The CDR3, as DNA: TGTGCCAGCAGCGAACCCGGGACAGGCCTCGGCTACACCTTC.

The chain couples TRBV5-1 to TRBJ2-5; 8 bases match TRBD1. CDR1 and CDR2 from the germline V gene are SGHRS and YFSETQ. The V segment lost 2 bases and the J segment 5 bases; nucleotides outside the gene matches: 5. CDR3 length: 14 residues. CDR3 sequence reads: CASSLSTGVETQYF. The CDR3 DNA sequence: TGCGCCAGCAGCTTATCGACAGGGGTGGAGACCCAGTACTTC. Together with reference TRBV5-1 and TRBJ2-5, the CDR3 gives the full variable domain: KAGVTQTPRYLIKTRGQQVTLSCSPISGHRSVSWYQQTPGQGLQFLFEYFSETQRNKGNFPGRFSGRQFSNSRSEMNVSTLELGDSALYLCASSLSTGVETQYFGPGTRLLVL.

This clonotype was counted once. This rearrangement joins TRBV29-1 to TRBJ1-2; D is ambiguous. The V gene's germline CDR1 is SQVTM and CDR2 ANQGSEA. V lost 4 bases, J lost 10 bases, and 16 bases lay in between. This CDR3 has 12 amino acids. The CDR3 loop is CSVGRMDQFYTF. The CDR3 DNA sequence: TGCAGCGTTGGGAGGATGGACCAATTCTACACCTTC.

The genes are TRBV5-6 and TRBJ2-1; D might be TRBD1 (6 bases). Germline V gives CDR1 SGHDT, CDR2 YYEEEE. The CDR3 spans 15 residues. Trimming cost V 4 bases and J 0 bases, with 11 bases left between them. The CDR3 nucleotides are TGTGCCAGCAGCGCAGGGGTTCCCTCCTACAATGAGCAGTTCTTC. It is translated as CASSAGVPSYNEQFF.

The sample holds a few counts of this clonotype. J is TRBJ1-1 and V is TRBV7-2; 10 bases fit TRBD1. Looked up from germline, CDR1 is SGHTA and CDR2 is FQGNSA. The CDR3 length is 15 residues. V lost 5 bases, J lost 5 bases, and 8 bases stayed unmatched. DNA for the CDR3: TGTGCCAGCAGCACGGGGACAGGGGTATGGACTGAAGCTTTCTTT. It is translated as CASSTGTGVWTEAFF.

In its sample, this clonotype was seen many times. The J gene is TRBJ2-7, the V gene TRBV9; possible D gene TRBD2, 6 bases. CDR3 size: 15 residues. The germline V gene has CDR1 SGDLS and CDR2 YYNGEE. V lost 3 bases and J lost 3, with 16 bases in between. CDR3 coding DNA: TGTGCCAGCAGCGCATCCTCTGGCGGGGTCTACGAGCAGTACTTC. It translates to CASSASSGGVYEQYF. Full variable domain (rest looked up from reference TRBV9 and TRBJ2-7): DSGVTQTPKHLITATGQRVTLRCSPRSGDLSVYWYQQSLDQGLQFLIQYYNGEERAKGNILERFSAQQFPDLHSELNLSSLELGDSALYFCASSASSGGVYEQYFGPGTRLTVT.

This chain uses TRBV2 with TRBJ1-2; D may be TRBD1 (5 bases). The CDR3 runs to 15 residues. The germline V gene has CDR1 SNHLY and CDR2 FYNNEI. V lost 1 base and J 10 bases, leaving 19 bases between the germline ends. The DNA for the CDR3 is TGTGCCAGCAGTGAAGGAACGGGACGGGCGGAAGACTACACCTTC. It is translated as CASSEGTGRAEDYTF.